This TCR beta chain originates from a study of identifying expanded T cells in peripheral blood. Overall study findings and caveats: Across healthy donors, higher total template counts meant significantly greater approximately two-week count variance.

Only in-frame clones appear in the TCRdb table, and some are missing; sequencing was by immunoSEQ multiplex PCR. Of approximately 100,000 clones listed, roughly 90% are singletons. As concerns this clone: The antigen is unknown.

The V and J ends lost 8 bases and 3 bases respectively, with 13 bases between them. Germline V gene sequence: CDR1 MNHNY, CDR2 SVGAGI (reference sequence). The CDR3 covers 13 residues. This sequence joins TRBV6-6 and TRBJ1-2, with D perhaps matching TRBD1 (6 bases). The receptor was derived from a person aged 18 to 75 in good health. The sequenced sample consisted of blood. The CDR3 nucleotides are TGTGCCAGCCAAGGGGGGGGAGACTATGGCTACACCTTC. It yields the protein CASQGGGDYGYTF.